This passage covers 3 T cell receptor beta chains from one sample sequenced in a study of cytotoxic CD8 clonotypes in ibrutinib-treated CLL. Assay used: immunoSEQ multiplex PCR; TCRdb lists only in-frame clones, some missing. The sample holds about 300,000 clones; over 60% are singletons and the top ten take about 6.7%. The material was PBMCs, obtained after 36 months of ibrutinib treatment. The source is a human donor with chronic lymphocytic leukemia.

This clone was counted a few times. The rearrangement uses TRBV11-2 and TRBJ1-2; 9 bases match TRBD1. The CDR3 spans 14 residues. CDR1 is SGHAT and CDR2 is FQNNGV in the germline V gene. J lost 8 bases, V lost 6 bases, and 10 bases had no gene match. This chain's CDR3 is CASRKPGQGDGYTF. The DNA for the CDR3 is TGTGCCAGCAGAAAACCGGGACAGGGAGACGGCTACACCTTC. The variable domain in full, completed from reference TRBV11-2 and TRBJ1-2, reads EAGVAQSPRYKIIEKRQSVAFWCNPISGHATLYWYQQILGQGPKLLIQFQNNGVVDDSQLPKDRFSAERLKGVDSTLKIQPAKLEDSAVYLCASRKPGQGDGYTFGSGTRLTVV.

V usage is TRBV20-1 and J usage is TRBJ2-5; D unresolved. Trimming removed 4 bases from V and 5 bases from J, with 8 bases in between. This CDR3 has 11 amino acids. CDR1 and CDR2 from the germline V gene are DFQATT and SNEGSKA (reference sequence). The CDR3 DNA sequence: TGCAGTGCTAATCCTCACGAGACCCAGTACTTC. This codes for CSANPHETQYF.

V usage is TRBV27 and J usage is TRBJ1-2, with no clear D. The CDR3 has 13 amino acids. CDR1 is MNHEY, CDR2 SMNVEV, per germline (reference sequence). Trimming cost V 0 bases and J 8 bases, with 10 bases left between them. The CDR3 protein is CASSLSALRGYTF. DNA of the CDR3: TGTGCCAGCAGTTTATCGGCCCTCCGGGGCTACACCTTC.